A single T cell receptor beta chain is shown here with its context. Its antigen remains unidentified. Germline loops: CDR1 LNHDA, CDR2 SQIVND (reference sequence). The CDR3 runs to 15 residues. The V gene lost 6 bases and the J gene lost 5 bases, with 20 bases spanning the gap. Profiled with immunoSEQ multiplex PCR; TCRdb holds only in-frame clones, not every one. Of about 160,000 clones listed, 81% were seen once; the top ten hold roughly 2%. The data were taken from a study of cytotoxic CD8 clonotypes in ibrutinib-treated CLL. Study-level points and caveats: The study sampled sustained-remission and progressing patients at different times. Contraction or stability on treatment characterized the public clonotypes, which were uncommon.

The source of this sequence is a human donor with chronic lymphocytic leukemia. V usage is TRBV19 and J usage is TRBJ2-7; D is ambiguous. Sequenced material: PBMCs, taken after 12 months of ibrutinib treatment. The CDR3 region has the DNA TGTGCCAGTAGCCGTGAGCTACTCATGGCCCACGAGCAGTACTTC. Its protein product is CASSRELLMAHEQYF.